This TCR beta chain was observed in a study of blood T cell repertoires in COVID-19. Study as a whole: COVID-19 samples, acute and convalescent, were from the United States, Italy and Spain.

With 0 bases removed from V and 9 bases from J, the gap between germline ends came to 14 bases. This CDR3 contains 15 residues. Germline CDR1 reads KGHDR; CDR2 reads SFDVKD. Repertoires were generated with immunoSEQ multiplex PCR, while TCRdb's copy carries only in-frame clones and drops some. The data contain about 270,000 clones, just under 90% of them seen just once; the ten biggest clones take up roughly 4.3%. Participant reports of clinical history set cohort assignment. The chain couples TRBV24-1 to TRBJ2-1; weak D call: TRBD2 (6 bases). Sequencing was carried out using PBMCs or T cells enriched from blood (not recorded which). The clonotype comes from a woman between 25 and 40 years old with acute COVID-19. CDR3 residues: CATSDLGGTLGEQFF. In DNA, the CDR3 is TGTGCCACCAGTGATTTGGGGGGGACCCTCGGTGAGCAGTTCTTC.